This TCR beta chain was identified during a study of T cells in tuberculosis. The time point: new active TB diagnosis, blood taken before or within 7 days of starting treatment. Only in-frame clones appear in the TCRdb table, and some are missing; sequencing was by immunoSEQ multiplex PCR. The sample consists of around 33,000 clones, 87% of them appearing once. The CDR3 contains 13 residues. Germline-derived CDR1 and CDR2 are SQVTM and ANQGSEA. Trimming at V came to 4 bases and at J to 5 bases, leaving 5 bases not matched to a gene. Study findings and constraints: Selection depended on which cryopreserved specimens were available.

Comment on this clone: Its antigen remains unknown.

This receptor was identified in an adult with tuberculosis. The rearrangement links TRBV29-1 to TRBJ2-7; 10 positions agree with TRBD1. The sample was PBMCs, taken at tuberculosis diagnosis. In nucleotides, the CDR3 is TGCAGCGTTGGGGGACAGGGGTTCGACGAGCAGTACTTC. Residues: CSVGGQGFDEQYF.